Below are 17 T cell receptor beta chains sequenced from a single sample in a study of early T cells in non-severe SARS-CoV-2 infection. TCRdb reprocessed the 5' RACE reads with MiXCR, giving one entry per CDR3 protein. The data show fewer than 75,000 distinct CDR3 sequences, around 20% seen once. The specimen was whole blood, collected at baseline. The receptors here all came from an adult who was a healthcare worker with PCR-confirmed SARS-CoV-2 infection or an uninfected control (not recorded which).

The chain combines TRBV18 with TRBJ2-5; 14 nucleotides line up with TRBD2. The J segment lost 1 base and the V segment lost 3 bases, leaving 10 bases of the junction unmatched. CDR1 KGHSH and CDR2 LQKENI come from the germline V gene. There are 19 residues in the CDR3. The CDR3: CASSPPGLAGASSQETQYF. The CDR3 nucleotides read TGTGCCAGCTCACCCCCGGGACTAGCGGGGGCTTCATCCCAAGAGACCCAGTACTTC.

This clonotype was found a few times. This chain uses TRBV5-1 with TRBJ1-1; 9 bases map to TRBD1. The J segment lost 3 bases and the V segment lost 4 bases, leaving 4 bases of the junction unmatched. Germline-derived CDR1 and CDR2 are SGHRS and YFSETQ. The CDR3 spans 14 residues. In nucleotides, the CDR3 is TGCGCCAGCAGCAAGACAGGGGGAGACACTGAAGCTTTCTTT. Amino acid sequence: CASSKTGGDTEAFF.

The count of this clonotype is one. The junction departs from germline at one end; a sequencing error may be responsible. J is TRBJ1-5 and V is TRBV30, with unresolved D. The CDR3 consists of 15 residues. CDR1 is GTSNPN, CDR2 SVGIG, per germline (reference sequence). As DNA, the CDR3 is TGTGTCTGGAGTGTATCGGGATGGCGCAATCAGCCCCAGCATTTT. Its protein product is CVWSVSGWRNQPQHF.

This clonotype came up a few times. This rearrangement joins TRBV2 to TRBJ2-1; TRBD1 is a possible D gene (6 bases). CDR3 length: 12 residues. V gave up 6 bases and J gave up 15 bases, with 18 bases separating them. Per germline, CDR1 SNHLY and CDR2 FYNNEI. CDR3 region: CASSVTGPPRFF. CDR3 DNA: TGTGCCAGCAGCGTGACAGGTCCACCTAGGTTCTTC.

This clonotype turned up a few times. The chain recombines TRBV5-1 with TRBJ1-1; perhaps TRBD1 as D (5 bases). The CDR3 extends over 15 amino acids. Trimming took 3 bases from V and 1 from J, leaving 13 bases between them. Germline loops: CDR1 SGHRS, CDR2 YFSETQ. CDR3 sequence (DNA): TGCGCCAGCAGCTATGGACATTCTTCGAACACTGAAGCTTTCTTT. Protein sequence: CASSYGHSSNTEAFF.

The CDR3 loop reads CASSVASGNTEAFF. DNA of the CDR3: TGTGCCAGCAGCGTAGCTTCAGGGAACACTGAAGCTTTCTTT. The gene calls are TRBV9 and TRBJ1-1; D is uncertain. Germline V gene sequence: CDR1 SGDLS, CDR2 YYNGEE. The V gene lost 0 bases and the J gene lost 1 base, with 7 bases spanning the gap. This CDR3 has 14 residues.

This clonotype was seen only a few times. The CDR3 loop is CASSHNTGEEKLFF. For the CDR3, the DNA is TGTGCCAGCAGCCATAACACAGGGGAAGAAAAACTGTTTTTT. This chain connects TRBV7-9 to TRBJ1-4, with TRBD1 identical over 7 bases. In germline, CDR1 is SEHNR, CDR2 FQNEAQ (reference sequence). The CDR3 loop spans 14 amino acids. The trim removed 5 bases at V and 8 bases at J, leaving 8 bases unmatched.

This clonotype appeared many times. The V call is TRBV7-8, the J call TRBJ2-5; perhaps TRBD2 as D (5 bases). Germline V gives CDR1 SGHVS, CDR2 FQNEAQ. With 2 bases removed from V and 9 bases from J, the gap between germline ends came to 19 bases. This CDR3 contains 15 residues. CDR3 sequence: CASSLSSDFPRAQYF. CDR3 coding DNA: TGTGCCAGCAGCTTAAGTTCAGATTTTCCGAGGGCCCAGTACTTC.

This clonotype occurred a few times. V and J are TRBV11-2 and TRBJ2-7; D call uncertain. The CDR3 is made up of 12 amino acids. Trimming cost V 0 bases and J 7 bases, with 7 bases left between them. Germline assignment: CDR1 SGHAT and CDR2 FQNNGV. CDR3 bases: TGTGCCAGCAGCTTAGATCTGAGTGAGCAGTACTTC. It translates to CASSLDLSEQYF.

CDR3 nucleotides: TGTGCCAGCAGCGCGGAGGGATTTAATTCACCCCTCCACTTT. This encodes CASSAEGFNSPLHF. The chain combines TRBV7-9 with TRBJ1-6, with unresolved D. This CDR3 spans 14 amino acids. Per germline, CDR1 SEHNR and CDR2 FQNEAQ (reference sequence). V shed 5 bases and J shed 6 bases, with 11 bases lying between them.

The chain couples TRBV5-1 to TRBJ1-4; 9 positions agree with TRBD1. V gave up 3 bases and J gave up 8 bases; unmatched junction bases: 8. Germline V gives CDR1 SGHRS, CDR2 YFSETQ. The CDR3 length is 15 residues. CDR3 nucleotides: TGCGCCAGCAGCTGGGGGACAGGGAGGGACGAAAAACTGTTTTTT. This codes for CASSWGTGRDEKLFF.

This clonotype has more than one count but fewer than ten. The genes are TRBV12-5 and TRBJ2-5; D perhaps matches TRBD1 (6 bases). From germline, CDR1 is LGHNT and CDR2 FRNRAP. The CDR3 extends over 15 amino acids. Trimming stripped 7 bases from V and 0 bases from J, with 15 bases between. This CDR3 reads CASELAGEYQETQYF. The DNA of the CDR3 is TGTGCTAGTGAATTAGCAGGGGAGTACCAAGAGACCCAGTACTTC.

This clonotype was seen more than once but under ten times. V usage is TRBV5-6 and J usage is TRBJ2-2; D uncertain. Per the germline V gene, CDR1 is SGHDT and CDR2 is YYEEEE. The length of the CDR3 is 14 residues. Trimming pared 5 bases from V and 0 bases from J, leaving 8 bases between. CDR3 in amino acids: CASRPSTNTGELFF. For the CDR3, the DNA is TGTGCCAGCAGGCCTTCAACGAACACCGGGGAGCTGTTTTTT.

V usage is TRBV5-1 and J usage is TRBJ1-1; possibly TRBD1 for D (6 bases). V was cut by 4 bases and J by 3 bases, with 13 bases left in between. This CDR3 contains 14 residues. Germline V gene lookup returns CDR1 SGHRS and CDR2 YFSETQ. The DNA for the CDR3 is TGCGCCAGCAGCCAGGAGGGGGTCGACACTGAAGCTTTCTTT. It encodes CASSQEGVDTEAFF.

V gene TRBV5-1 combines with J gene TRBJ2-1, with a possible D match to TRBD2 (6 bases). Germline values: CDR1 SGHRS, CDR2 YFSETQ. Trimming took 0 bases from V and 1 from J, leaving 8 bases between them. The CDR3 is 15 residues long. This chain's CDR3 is CASSLGGLSYNEQFF. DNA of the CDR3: TGCGCCAGCAGCTTGGGGGGACTGTCCTACAATGAGCAGTTCTTC.

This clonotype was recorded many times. CDR3 DNA: TGTGCCAGCAGTGCTCCCCTAGACAGGCAGTACTTC. Amino acid sequence: CASSAPLDRQYF. The chain links TRBV6-1 to TRBJ2-7, with D perhaps TRBD1 (5 bases). This CDR3 is 12 amino acids long. V was shortened by 4 bases and J by 9 bases, with 13 bases between the two germline ends. The germline CDR1 and CDR2 sequences are MNHNS and SASEGT.

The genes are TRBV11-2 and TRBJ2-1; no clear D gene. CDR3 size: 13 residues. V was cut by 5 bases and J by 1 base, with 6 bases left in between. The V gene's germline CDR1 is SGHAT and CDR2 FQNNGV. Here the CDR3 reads CASSGRSYNEQFF. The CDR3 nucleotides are TGTGCCAGCAGCGGGCGATCCTACAATGAGCAGTTCTTC. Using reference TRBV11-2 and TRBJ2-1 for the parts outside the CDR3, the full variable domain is EAGVAQSPRYKIIEKRQSVAFWCNPISGHATLYWYQQILGQGPKLLIQFQNNGVVDDSQLPKDRFSAERLKGVDSTLKIQPAKLEDSAVYLCASSGRSYNEQFFGPGTRLTVL.